The 2 T cell receptor beta chains below were found in one sample sequenced in a study of shared clonotypes between healthy human individuals. It was CD45RO-negative cells, positively selected for CCR7, that made up naive CD8 cells, with terminally differentiated effector memory CD45RA+ cells excluded. Here immunoSEQ multiplex PCR was the method, and the copy in TCRdb shows in-frame clones only, minus some. The repertoire consists of some 2,000,000 clones, with 85% to 95% occurring once and the leading ten covering about 1.1%. Material for sequencing was naive CD8+ T cells sorted from blood. All receptors come from a man younger than 30 in good health.

This sequence joins TRBV5-1 and TRBJ2-7, with TRBD1 matching over 10 bases. The V gene's germline CDR1 is SGHRS and CDR2 YFSETQ. The CDR3 spans 14 residues. The V gene end was trimmed by 7 bases and the J gene end by 3 bases; junction bases not matched to a gene: 7. The CDR3 here is CASARGTGVYEQYF. Here the CDR3 DNA reads TGCGCCAGCGCCCGAGGGACAGGGGTCTACGAGCAGTACTTC.

The rearrangement uses TRBV5-1 and TRBJ2-5, with 9 bases fitting TRBD1. V lost 4 bases and J lost 5; bases outside the gene matches: 6. The CDR3 covers 14 residues. Germline V gives CDR1 SGHRS, CDR2 YFSETQ. The DNA of the CDR3 is TGCGCCAGCAGCCCGACAGGGGGTTGGGAGACCCAGTACTTC. Its protein is CASSPTGGWETQYF.